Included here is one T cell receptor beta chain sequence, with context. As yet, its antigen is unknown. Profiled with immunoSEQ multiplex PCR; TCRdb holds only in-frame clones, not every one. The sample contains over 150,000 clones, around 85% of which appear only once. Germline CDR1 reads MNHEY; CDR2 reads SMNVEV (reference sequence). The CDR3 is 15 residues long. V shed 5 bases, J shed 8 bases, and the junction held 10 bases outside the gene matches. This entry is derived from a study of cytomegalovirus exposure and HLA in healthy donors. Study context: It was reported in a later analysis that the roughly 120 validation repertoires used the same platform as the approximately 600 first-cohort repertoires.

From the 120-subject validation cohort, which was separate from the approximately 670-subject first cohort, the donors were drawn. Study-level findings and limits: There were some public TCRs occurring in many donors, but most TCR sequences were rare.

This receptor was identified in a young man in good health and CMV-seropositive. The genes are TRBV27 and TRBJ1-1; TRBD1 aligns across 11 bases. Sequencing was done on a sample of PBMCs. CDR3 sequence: CASSPHRDRGSEAFF. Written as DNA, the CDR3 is TGTGCCAGCAGTCCCCACCGGGACAGGGGGTCGGAAGCTTTCTTT.